The source of this T cell receptor beta chain is a study of cytomegalovirus exposure and HLA in healthy donors. The wider study: About four fifths of a few hundred genotyped donors fell in the Caucasian-associated ancestry cluster. Study results and limitations: TRBV6-2, TRBV6-3 and some other V segments were unresolvable in 87-base-pair reads.

V gave up 6 bases and J gave up 0 bases; unmatched junction bases: 17. This CDR3 comprises 19 residues. Germline V gives CDR1 SNHLY, CDR2 FYNNEI. 60 Vbeta and 13 Jbeta primers were used in PCR. The method was immunoSEQ multiplex PCR; TCRdb's version includes in-frame clones alone and lacks a portion of them. The data contain roughly 120,000 clones, around three quarters of them singletons. Concerning this clone: Its antigen is unknown.

This chain links TRBV2 with TRBJ1-3; 7 positions agree with TRBD1. The receptor comes from a middle-aged woman in good health and CMV-seropositive. Sequencing input: PBMCs. The CDR3 bases are TGTGCCAGCAGGGGGGGACAGTCCGGACGGCCTAGCTCTGGAAACACCATATATTTT. This sequence encodes CASRGGQSGRPSSGNTIYF. Variable domain in full (rest from reference TRBV2 and TRBJ1-3): EPEVTQTPSHQVTQMGQEVILRCVPISNHLYFYWYRQILGQKVEFLVSFYNNEISEKSEIFDDQFSVERPDGSNFTLKIRSTKLEDSAMYFCASRGGQSGRPSSGNTIYFGEGSWLTVV.